This T cell receptor (beta chain) appears in the sequencing data of a study of blood T cell repertoires in COVID-19. Study as a whole: There were acute and convalescent COVID-19 samples, and they came from the United States, Italy and Spain. PBMCs, B-cell-depleted T cells, or T cells provided the cDNA or gDNA that made up the material.

In the original workflow: The authors estimated nucleated cell counts from reference gene primer amplification. This table comes from immunoSEQ multiplex PCR, and its TCRdb copy is limited to in-frame clones, with some not included. Clone size and the V and J calls come from that table; the DNA yielded D and trimming. The sample comprises roughly 200,000 clones, about 80% of which are singletons, and under 8% rests with the top ten. The source material was peripheral blood. The receptor's source is a man between 60 and 75 years old with acute or convalescent COVID-19.

CDR3 sequence: CASSYSGGSYEQYF. Written as DNA, the CDR3 is TGTGCCAGCAGTTACTCGGGGGGGTCCTACGAGCAGTACTTC. The chain combines TRBV6-5 with TRBJ2-7; TRBD2 agrees at 7 bases. Unmatched junction bases numbered 0, after V lost 0 bases and J lost 1 base. The CDR3 contains 14 residues. Germline V lookup: CDR1 MNHEY, CDR2 SVGAGI.